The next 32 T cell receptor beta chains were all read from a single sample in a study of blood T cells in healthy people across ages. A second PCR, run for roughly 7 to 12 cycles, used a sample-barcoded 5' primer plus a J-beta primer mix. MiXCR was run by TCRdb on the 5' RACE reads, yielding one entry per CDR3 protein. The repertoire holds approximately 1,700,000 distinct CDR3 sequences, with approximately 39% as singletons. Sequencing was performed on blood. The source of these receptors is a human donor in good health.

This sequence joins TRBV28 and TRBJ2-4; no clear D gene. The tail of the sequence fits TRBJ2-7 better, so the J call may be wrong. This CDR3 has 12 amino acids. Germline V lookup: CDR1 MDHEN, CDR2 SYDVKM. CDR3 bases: TGTGCCAGCGGGATAAGGGACTACGAGCAGTACTTC. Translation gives CASGIRDYEQYF.

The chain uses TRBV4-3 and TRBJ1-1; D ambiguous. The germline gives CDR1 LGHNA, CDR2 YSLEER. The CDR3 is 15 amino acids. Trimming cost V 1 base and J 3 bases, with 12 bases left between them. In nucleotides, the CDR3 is TGCGCCAGCAGCCAAGGGGATGGACGCTACACTGAAGCTTTCTTT. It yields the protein CASSQGDGRYTEAFF.

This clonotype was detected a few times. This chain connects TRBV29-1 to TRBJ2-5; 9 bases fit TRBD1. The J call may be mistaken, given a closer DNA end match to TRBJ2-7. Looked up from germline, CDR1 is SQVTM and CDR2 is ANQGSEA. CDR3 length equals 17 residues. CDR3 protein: CSVTRKRDRVIRREQYF. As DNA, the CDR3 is TGCAGCGTCACTAGAAAACGGGACAGGGTTATAAGGCGCGAGCAGTACTTC.

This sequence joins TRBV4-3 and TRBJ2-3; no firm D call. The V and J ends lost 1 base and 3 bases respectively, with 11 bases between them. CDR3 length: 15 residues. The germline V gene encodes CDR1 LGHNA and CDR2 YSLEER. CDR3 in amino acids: CASSQVMRVTDTQYF. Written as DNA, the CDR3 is TGCGCCAGCAGCCAAGTAATGAGAGTGACAGATACGCAGTATTTT.

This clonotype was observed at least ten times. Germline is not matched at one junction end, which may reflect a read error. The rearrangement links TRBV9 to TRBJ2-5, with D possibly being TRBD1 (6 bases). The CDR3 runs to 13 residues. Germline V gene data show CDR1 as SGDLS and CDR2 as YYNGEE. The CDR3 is CASSVGGLETQYF. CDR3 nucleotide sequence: TGTGCCAGCAGTGTAGGGGGTCTGGAGACCCAGTACTTC. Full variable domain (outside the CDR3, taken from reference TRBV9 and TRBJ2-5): DSGVTQTPKHLITATGQRVTLRCSPRSGDLSVYWYQQSLDQGLQFLIQYYNGEERAKGNILERFSAQQFPDLHSELNLSSLELGDSALYFCASSVGGLETQYFGPGTRLLVL.

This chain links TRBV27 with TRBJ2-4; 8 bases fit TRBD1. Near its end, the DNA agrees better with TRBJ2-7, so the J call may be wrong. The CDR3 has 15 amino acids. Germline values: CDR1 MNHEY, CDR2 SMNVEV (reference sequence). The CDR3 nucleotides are TGTGCCAGCGGTTATCGGACAGGGAGAGGCTACGAGCAGTACTTC. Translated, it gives CASGYRTGRGYEQYF.

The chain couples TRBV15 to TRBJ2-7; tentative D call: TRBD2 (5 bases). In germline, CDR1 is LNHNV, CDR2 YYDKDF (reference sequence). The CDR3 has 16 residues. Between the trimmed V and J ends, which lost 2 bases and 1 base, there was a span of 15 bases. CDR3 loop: CATSRFPLEGSYEQYF. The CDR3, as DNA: TGTGCCACCAGCAGATTTCCGCTAGAGGGTTCCTACGAGCAGTACTTC. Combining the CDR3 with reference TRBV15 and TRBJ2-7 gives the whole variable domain DAMVIQNPRYQVTQFGKPVTLSCSQTLNHNVMYWYQQKSSQAPKLLFHYYDKDFNNEADTPDNFQSRRPNTSFCFLDIRSPGLGDTAMYLCATSRFPLEGSYEQYFGPGTRLTVT.

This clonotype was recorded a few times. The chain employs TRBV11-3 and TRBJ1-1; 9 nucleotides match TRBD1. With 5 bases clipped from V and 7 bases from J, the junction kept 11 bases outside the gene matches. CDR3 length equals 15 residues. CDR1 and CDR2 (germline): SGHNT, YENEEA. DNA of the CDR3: TGTGCCAGCAGCCAGACCGGGTGGACAGGGGTTGAAGCTTTCTTT. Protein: CASSQTGWTGVEAFF. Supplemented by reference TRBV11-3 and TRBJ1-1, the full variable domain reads EAGVVQSPRYKIIEKKQPVAFWCNPISGHNTLYWYLQNLGQGPELLIRYENEEAVDDSQLPKDRFSAERLKGVDSTLKIQPAELGDSAVYLCASSQTGWTGVEAFFGQGTRLTVV.

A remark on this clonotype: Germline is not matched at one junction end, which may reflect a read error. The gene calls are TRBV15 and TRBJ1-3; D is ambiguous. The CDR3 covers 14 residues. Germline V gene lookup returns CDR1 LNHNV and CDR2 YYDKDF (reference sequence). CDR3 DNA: TGTACCACCAGCAGAGAAGGTCTTGGAAACACCATATATTTT. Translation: CTTSREGLGNTIYF.

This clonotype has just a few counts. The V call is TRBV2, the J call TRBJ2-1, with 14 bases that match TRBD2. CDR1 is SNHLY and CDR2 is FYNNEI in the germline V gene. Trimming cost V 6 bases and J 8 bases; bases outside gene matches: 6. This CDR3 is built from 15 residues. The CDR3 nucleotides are TGTGCCAGCAGAAGGACTAGCGGGGGGATCCATGAGCAGTTCTTC. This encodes CASRRTSGGIHEQFF.

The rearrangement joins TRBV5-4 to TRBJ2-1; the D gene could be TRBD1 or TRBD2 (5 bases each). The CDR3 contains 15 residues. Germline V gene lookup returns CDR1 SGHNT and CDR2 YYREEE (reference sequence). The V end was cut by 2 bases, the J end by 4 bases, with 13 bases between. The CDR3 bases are TGTGCCAGCAGCTTCCCGGCAGAGGGGTACAATGAGCAGTTCTTC. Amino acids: CASSFPAEGYNEQFF.

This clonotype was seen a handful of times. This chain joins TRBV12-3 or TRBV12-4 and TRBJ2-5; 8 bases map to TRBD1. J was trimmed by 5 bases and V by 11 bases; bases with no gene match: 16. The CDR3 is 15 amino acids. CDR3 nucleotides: TGTGCCTCCCAATGGGCAGGGGGCAGTTCCGAGACCCAGTACTTC. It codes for CASQWAGGSSETQYF.

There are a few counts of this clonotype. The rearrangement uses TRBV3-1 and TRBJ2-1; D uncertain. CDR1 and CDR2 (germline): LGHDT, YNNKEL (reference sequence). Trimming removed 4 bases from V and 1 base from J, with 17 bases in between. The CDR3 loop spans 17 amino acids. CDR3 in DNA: TGTGCCAGCAGCCCCCACCCTGGGTACATTTCCTACAATGAGCAGTTCTTC. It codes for CASSPHPGYISYNEQFF.

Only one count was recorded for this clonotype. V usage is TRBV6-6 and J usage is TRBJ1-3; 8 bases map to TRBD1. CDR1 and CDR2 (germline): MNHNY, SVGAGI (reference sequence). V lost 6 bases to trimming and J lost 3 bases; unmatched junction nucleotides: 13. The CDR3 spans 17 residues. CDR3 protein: CASSPRLRGPFGNTIYF. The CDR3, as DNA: TGTGCCAGCAGCCCAAGGCTCAGGGGGCCGTTTGGAAACACCATATATTTT.

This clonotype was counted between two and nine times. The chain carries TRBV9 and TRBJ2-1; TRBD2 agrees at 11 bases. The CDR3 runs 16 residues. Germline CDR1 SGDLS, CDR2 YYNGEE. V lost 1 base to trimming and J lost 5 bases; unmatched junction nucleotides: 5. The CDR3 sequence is CASSVRLAGLHNEQFF. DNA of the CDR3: TGTGCCAGCAGCGTACGACTAGCGGGGTTACACAATGAGCAGTTCTTC.

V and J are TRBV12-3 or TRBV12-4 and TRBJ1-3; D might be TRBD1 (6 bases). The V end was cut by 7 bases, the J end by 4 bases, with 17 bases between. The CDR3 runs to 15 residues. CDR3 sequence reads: CASTILGGLGNTIYF. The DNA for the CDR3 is TGTGCCAGCACTATTCTAGGGGGACTGGGAAACACCATATATTTT.

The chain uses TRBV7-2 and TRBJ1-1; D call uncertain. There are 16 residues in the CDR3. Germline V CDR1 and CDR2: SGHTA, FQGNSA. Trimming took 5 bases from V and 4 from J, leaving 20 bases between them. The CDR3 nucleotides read TGTGCCAGCAGCCCAAACTCGGGAGGAAGGAGCACTGAAGCTTTCTTT. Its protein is CASSPNSGGRSTEAFF.

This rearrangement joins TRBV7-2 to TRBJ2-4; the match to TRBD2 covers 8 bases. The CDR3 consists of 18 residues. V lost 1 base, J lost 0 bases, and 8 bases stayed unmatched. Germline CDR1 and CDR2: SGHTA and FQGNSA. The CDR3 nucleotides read TGTGCCAGCAGCTTAGGTTTTAGCGGGGTGATAGCCAAAAACATTCAGTACTTC. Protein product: CASSLGFSGVIAKNIQYF.

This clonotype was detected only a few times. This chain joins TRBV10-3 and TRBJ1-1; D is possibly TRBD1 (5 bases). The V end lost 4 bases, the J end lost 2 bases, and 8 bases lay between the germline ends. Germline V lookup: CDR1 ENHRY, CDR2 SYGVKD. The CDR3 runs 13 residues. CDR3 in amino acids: CAISGQGNTEAFF. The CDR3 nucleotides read TGTGCCATCAGTGGTCAGGGAAACACTGAAGCTTTCTTT.

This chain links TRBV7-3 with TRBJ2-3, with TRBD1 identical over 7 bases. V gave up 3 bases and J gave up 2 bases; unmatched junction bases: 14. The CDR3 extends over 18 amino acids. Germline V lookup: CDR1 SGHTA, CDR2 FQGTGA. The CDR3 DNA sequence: TGTGCCAGCAGCTTCACAGGGACGGGACAGACAAACACAGATACGCAGTATTTT. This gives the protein CASSFTGTGQTNTDTQYF.

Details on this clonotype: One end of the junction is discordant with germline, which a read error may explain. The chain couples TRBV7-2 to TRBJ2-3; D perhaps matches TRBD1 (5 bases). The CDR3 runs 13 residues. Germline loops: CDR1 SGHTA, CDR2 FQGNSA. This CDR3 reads CASSPIPTGTQYF. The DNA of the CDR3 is TGTGCCAGCAGCCCCATTCCCACAGGTACGCAGTATTTT.

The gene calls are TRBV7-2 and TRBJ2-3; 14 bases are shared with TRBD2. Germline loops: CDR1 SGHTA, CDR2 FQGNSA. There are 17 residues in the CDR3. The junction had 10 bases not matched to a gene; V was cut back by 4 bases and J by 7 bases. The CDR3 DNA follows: TGTGCCAGCAGCTCAACGGGACTAGCGGGGGACCCCTATACGCAGTATTTT. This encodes CASSSTGLAGDPYTQYF.

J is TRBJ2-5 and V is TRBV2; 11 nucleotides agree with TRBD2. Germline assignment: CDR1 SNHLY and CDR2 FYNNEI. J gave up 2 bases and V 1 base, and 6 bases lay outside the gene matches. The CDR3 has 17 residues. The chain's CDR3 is CASSEGLAGGPQETQYF. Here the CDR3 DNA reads TGTGCCAGCAGTGAAGGGCTAGCGGGGGGCCCACAAGAGACCCAGTACTTC.

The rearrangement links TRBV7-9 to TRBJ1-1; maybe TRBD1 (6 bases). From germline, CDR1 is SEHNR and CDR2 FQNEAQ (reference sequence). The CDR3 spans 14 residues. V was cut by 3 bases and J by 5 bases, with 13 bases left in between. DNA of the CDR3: TGTGCCAGCAGCTTTGCACAGGGAAGGACTGAAGCTTTCTTT. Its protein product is CASSFAQGRTEAFF.

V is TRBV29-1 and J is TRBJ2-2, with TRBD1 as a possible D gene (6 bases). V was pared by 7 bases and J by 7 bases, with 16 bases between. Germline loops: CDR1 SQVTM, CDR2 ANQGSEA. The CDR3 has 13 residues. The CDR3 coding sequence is TGCAGCGCCACAGGGATAACGGGCGGGGAGCTGTTTTTT. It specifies CSATGITGGELFF.

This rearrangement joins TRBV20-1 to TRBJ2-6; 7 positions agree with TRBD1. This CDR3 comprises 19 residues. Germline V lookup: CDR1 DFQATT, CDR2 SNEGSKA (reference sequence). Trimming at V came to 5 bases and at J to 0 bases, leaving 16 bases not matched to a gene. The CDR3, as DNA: TGCAGTGCTCTACATCGAGACAGGGAGCGCTCCTCTGGGGCCAACGTCCTGACTTTC. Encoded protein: CSALHRDRERSSGANVLTF.

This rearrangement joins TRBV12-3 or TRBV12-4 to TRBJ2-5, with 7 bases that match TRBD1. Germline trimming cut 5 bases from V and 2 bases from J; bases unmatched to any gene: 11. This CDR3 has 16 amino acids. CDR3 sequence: CASSRSGGTLQETQYF. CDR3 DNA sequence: TGTGCCAGCAGTCGATCAGGGGGTACCTTACAAGAGACCCAGTACTTC.

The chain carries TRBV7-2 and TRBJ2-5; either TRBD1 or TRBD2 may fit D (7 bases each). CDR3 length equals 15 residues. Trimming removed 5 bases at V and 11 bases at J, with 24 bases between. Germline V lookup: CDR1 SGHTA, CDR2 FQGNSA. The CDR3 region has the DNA TGTGCCAGCAGCCCCAACAGGGGCCGCAAGGGAGGGCAGTACTTC. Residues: CASSPNRGRKGGQYF.

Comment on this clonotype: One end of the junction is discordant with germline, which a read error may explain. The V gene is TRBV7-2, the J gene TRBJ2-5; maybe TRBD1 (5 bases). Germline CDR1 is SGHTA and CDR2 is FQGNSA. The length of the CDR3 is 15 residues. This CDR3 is CACSLARQIQETQYF. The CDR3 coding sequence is TGTGCCTGCAGCTTAGCCAGACAGATACAAGAGACCCAGTACTTC.

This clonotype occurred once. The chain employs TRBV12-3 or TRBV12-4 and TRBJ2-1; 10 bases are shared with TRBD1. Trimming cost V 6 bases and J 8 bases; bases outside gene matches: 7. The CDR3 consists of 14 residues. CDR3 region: CASRRRQGADEQFF. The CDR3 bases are TGTGCCAGCAGGAGGCGACAGGGGGCCGATGAGCAGTTCTTC.

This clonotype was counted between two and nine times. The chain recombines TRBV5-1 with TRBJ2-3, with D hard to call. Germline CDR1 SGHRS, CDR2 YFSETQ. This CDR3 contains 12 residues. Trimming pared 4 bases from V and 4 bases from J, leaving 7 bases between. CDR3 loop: CASSQLADTQYF. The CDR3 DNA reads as TGCGCCAGCAGCCAATTGGCAGATACGCAGTATTTT.

The CDR3 is CASSQDASGGTVYEQYF. CDR3 DNA sequence: TGCGCCAGCAGCCAAGATGCTAGCGGGGGCACCGTGTACGAGCAGTACTTC. V and J are TRBV4-3 and TRBJ2-7, with TRBD2 matching over 10 bases. CDR3 length: 17 amino acids. J was trimmed by 4 bases and V by 0 bases; bases with no gene match: 9. Germline CDR1 is LGHNA and CDR2 is YSLEER.